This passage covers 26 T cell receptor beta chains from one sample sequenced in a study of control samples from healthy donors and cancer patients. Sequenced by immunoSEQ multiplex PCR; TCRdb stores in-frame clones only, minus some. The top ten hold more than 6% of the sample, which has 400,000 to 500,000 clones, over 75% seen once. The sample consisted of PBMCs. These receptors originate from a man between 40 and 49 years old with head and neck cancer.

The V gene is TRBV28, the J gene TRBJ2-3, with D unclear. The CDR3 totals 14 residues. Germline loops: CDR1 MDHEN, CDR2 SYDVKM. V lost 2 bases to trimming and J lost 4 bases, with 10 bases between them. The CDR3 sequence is CASSLMAAADTQYF. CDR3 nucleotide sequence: TGTGCCAGCAGTTTAATGGCCGCCGCAGATACGCAGTATTTT.

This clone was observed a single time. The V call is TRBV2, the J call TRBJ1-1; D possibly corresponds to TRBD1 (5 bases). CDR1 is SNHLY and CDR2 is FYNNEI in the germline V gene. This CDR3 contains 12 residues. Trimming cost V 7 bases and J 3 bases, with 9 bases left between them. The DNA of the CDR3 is TGTGCCAGCACCGACAGCTACACTGAAGCTTTCTTT. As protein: CASTDSYTEAFF.

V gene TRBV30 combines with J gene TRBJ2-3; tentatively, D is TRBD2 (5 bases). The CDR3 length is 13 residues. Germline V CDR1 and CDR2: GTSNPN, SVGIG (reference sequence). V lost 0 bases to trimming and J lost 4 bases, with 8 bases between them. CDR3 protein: CAWSVTGSDTQYF. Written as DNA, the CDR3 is TGTGCCTGGAGTGTAACGGGGTCAGATACGCAGTATTTT.

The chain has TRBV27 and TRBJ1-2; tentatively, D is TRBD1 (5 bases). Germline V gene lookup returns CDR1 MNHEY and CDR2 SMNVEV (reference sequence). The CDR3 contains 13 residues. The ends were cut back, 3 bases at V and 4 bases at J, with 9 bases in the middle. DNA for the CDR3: TGTGCCAGCAGTTTTCGGGGCACCTATGGCTACACCTTC. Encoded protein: CASSFRGTYGYTF.

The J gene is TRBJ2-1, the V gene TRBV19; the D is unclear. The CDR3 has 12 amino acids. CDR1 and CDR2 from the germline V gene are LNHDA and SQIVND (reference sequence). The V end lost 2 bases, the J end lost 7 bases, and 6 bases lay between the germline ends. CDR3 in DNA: TGTGCCAGTAGTATATCGATAAATGAGCAGTTCTTC. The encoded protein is CASSISINEQFF.

The CDR3: CASSSDRVDGYTF. The DNA for the CDR3 is TGTGCCAGCAGCTCCGACAGGGTGGATGGCTACACCTTC. V gene TRBV7-2 combines with J gene TRBJ1-2, with TRBD1 matching over 7 bases. V lost 4 bases and J lost 6; bases outside the gene matches: 5. The CDR3 is made up of 13 amino acids. Germline values: CDR1 SGHTA, CDR2 FQGNSA.

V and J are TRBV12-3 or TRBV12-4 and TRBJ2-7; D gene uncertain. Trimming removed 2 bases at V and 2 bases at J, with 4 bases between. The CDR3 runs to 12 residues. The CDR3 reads CASSLMTYEQYF. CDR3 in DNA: TGTGCCAGCAGTTTAATGACCTACGAGCAGTACTTC.

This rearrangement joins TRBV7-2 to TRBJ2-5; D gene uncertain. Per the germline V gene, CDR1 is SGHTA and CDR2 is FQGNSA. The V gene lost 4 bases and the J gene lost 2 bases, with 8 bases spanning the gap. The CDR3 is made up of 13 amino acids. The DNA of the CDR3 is TGTGCCAGCAGCTCCCTTACACAAGAGACCCAGTACTTC. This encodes CASSSLTQETQYF. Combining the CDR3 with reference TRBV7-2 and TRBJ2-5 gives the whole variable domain GAGVSQSPSNKVTEKGKDVELRCDPISGHTALYWYRQSLGQGLEFLIYFQGNSAPDKSGLPSDRFSAERTGGSVSTLTIQRTQQEDSAVYLCASSSLTQETQYFGPGTRLLVL.

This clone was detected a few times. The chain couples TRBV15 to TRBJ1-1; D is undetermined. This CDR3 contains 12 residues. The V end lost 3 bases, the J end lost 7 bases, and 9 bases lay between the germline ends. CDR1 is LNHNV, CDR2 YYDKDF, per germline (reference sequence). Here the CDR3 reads CATSSVGIEAFF. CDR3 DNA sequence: TGTGCCACCAGCAGTGTTGGGATTGAAGCTTTCTTT.

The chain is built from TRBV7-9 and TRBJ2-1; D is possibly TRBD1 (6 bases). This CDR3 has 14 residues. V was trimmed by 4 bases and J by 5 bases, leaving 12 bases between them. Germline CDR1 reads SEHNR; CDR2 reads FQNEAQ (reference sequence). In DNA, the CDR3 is TGTGCCAGCAGCTCATGGGGGCGGGACAATGAGCAGTTCTTC. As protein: CASSSWGRDNEQFF. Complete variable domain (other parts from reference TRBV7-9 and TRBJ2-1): DTGVSQNPRHKITKRGQNVTFRCDPISEHNRLYWYRQTLGQGPEFLTYFQNEAQLEKSRLLSDRFSAERPKGSFSTLEIQRTEQGDSAMYLCASSSWGRDNEQFFGPGTRLTVL.

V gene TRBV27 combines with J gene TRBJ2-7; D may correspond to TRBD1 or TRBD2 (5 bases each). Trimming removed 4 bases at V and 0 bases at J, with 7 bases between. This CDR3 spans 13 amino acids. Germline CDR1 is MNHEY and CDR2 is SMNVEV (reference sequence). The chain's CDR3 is CASSWDRSYEQYF. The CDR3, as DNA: TGTGCCAGCAGTTGGGACCGCTCCTACGAGCAGTACTTC.

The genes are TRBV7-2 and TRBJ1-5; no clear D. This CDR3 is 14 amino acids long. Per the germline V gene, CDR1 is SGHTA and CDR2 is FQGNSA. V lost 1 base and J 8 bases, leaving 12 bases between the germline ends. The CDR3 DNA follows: TGTGCCAGCAGCTTAGGGATTTCGTGGAAGCCCCAGCATTTT. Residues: CASSLGISWKPQHF.

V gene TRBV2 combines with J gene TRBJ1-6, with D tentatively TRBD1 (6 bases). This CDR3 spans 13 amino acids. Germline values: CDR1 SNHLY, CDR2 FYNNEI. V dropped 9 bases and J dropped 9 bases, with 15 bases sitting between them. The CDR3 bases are TGTGCCAGGGGGGGGGACACCACTTCACCCCTCCACTTT. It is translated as CARGGDTTSPLHF.

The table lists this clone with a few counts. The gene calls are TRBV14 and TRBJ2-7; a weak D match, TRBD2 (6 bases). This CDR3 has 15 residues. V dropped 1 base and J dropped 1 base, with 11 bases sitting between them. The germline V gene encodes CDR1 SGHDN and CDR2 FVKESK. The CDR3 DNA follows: TGTGCCAGCAGCCAAGTTCGGGGGAAATCCTACGAGCAGTACTTC. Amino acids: CASSQVRGKSYEQYF.

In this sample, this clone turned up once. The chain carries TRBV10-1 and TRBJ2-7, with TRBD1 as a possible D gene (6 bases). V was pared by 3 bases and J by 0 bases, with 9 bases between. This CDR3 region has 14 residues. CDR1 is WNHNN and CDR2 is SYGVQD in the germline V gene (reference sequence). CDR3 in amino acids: CASSDDRSSYEQYF. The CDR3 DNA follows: TGCGCCAGCAGTGATGACAGGAGCTCCTACGAGCAGTACTTC.

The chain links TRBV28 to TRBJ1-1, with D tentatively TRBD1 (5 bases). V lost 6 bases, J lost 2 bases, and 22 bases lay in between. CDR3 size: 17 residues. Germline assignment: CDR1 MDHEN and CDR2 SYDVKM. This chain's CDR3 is CASSDRFGGGGNTEAFF. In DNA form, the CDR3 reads TGTGCCAGCAGCGACCGCTTCGGTGGGGGGGGAAACACTGAAGCTTTCTTT.

CDR3 bases: TGTGCCAGCAGCTTGATGGGACAGACTGGAGAGACCCAGTACTTC. It encodes CASSLMGQTGETQYF. This chain links TRBV5-8 with TRBJ2-5; TRBD1 aligns across 7 bases. The CDR3 contains 15 residues. V shed 1 base and J 4 bases; nucleotides not matched to a gene: 7. The germline V gene encodes CDR1 SGHTS and CDR2 YDEGEE. Based on the CDR3 plus reference TRBV5-8 and TRBJ2-5, the full variable domain is EAGVTQSPTHLIKTRGQQATLRCSPISGHTSVYWYQQALGLGLQFLLWYDEGEERNRGNFPPRFSGRQFPNYSSELNVNALELEDSALYLCASSLMGQTGETQYFGPGTRLLVL.

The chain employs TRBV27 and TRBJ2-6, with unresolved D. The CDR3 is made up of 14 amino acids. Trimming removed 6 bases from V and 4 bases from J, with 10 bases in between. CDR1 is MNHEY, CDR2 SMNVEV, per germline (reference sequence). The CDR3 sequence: CASRGLPGANVLTF. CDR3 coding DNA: TGTGCCAGCAGGGGTCTCCCCGGGGCCAACGTCCTGACTTTC.

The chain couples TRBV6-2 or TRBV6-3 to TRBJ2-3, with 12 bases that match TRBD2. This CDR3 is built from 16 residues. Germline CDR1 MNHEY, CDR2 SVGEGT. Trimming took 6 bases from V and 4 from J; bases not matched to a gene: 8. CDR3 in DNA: TGTGCCAGCAGCACCCTAGCGGGGGGGAGTTCAGATACGCAGTATTTT. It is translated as CASSTLAGGSSDTQYF.

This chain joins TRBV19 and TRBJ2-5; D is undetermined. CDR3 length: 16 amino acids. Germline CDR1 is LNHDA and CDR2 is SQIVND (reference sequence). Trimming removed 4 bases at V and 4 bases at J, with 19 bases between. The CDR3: CASSRVSASYRETQYF. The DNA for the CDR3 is TGTGCCAGTAGTAGGGTCTCCGCGTCGTACCGAGAGACCCAGTACTTC.

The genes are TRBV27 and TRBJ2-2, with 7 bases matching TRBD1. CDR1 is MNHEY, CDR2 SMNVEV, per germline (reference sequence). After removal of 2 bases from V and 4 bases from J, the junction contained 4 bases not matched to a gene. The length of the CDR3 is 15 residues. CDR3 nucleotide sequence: TGTGCCAGCAGTTTAGAGGGGGCGACCACCGGGGAGCTGTTTTTT. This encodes CASSLEGATTGELFF.

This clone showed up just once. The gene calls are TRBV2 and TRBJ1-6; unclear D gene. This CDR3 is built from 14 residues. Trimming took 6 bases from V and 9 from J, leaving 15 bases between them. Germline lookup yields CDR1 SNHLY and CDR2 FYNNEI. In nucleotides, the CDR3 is TGTGCCAGCAGAAGTGGCCTTGGAACTTCACCCCTCCACTTT. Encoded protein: CASRSGLGTSPLHF.

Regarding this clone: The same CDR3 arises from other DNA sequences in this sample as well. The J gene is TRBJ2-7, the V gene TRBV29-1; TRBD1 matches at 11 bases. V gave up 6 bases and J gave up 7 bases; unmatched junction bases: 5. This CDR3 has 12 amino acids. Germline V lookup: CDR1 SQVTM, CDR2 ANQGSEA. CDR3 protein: CSVRTGGYEQYF. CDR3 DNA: TGCAGCGTCCGGACAGGGGGCTATGAGCAGTACTTC.

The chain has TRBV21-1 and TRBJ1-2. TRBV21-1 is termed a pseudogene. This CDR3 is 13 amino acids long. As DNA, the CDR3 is TGTGCCAGCAGCTCGGACGGAAGAGGTGGCTACACCTTC. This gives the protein CASSSDGRGGYTF.

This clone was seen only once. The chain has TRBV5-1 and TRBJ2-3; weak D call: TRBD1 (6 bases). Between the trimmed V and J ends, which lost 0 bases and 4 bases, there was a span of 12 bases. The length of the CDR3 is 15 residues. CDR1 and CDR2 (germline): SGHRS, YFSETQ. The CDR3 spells CASSLGRGTSDTQYF. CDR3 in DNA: TGCGCCAGCAGCTTGGGCAGGGGAACATCAGATACGCAGTATTTT.

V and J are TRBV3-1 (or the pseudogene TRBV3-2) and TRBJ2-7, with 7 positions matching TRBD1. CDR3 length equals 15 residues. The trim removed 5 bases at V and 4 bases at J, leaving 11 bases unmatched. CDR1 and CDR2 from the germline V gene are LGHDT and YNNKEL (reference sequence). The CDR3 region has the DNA TGTGCCAGCAGCACGGGGAGAGACAGGGCTTACGAGCAGTACTTC. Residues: CASSTGRDRAYEQYF.